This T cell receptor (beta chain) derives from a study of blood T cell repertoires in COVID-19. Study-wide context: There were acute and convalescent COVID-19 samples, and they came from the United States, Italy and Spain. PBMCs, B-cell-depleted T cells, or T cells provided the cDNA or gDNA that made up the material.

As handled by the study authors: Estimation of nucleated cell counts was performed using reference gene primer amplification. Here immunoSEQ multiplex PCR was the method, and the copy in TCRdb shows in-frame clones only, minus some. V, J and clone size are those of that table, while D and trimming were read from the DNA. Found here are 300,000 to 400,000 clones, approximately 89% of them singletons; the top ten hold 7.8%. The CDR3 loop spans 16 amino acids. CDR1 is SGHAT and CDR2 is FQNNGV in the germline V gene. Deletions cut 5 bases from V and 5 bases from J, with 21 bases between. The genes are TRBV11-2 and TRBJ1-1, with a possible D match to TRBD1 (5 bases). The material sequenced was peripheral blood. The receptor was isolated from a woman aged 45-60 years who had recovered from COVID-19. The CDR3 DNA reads TGTGCCAGCAGCAACCCACGACGGGGGGGTCGAACTGAAGCTTTCTTT. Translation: CASSNPRRGGRTEAFF.